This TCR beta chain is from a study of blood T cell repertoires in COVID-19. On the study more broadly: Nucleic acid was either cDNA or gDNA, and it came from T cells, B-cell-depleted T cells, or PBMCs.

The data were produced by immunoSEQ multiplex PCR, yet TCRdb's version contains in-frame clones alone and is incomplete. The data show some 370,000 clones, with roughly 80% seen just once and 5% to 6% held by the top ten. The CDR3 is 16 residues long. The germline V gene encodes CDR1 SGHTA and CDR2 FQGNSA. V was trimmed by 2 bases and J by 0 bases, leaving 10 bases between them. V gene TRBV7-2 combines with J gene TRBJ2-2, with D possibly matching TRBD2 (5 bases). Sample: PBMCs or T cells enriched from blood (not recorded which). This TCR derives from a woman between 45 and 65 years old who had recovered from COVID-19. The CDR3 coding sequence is TGTGCCAGCAGCTTAAACGGAGGCCCGAACACCGGGGAGCTGTTTTTT. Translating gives CASSLNGGPNTGELFF.